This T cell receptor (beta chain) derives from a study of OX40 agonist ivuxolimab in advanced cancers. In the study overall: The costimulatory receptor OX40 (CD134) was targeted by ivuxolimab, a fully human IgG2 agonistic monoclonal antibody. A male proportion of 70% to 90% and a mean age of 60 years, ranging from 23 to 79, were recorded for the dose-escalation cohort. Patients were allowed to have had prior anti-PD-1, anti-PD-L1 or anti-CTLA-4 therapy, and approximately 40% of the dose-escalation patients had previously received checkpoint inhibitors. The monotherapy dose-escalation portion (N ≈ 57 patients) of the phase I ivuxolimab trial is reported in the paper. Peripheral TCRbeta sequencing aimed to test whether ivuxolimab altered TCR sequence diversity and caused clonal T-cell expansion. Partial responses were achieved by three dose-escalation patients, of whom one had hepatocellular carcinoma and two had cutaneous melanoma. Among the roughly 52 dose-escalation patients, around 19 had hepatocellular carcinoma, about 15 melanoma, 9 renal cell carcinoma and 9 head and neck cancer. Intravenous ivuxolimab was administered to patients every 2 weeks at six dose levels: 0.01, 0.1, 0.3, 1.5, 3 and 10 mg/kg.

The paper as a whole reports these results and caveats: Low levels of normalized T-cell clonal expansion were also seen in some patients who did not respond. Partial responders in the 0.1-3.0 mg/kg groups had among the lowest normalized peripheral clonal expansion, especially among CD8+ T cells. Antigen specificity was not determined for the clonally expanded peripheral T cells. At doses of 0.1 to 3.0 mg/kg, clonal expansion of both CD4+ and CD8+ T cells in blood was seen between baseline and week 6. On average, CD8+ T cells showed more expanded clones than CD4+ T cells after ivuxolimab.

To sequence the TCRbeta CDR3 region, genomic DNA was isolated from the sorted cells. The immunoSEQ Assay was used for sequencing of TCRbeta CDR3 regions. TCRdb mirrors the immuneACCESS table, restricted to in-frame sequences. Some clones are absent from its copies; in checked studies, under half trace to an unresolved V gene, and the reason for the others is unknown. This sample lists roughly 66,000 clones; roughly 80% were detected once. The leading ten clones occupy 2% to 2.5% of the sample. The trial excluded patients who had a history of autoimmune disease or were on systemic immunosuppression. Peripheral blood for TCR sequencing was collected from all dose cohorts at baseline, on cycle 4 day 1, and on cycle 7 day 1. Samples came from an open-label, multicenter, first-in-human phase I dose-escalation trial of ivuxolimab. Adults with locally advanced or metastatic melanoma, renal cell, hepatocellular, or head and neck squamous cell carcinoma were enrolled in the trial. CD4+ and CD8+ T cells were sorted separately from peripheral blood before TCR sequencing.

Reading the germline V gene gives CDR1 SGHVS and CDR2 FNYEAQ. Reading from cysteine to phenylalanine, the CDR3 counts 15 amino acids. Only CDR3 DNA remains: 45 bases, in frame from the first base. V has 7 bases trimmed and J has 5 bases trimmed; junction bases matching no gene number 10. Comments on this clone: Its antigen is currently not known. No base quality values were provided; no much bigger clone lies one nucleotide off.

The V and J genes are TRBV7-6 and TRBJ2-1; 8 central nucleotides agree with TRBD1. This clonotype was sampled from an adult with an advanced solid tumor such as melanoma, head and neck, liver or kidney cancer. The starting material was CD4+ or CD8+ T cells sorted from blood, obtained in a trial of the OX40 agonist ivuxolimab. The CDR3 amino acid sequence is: CASTQAGQGHNEQFF. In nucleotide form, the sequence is TGTGCCAGCACCCAGGCCGGACAGGGCCACAATGAGCAGTTCTTC.